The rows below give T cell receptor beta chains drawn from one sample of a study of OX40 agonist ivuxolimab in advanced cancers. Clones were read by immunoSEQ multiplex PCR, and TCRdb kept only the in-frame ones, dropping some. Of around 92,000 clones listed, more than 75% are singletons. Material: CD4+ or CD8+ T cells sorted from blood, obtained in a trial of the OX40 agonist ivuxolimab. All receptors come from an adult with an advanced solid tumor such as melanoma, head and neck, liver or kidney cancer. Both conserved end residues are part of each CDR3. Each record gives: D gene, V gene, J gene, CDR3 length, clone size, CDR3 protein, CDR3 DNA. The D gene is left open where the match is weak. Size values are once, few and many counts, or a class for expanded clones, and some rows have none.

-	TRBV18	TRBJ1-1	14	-	CASSPNPPSTEAFF	TGTGCCAGCTCACCAAATCCCCCAAGCACTGAAGCTTTCTTT
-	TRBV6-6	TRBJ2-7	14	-	CASSSRGASYEQYF	TGTGCCAGCAGCTCCAGGGGCGCCTCCTACGAGCAGTACTTC
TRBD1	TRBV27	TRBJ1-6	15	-	CASNSATGGNSPLHF	TGTGCCAGCAACAGCGCGACAGGGGGCAATTCACCCCTCCACTTT
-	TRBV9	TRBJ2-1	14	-	CASSVGIADNEQFF	TGTGCCAGCAGCGTAGGGATAGCCGACAATGAGCAGTTCTTC
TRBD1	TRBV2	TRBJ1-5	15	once	CASSATGVSNQPQHF	TGTGCCAGCAGTGCGACAGGGGTCAGCAATCAGCCCCAGCATTTT
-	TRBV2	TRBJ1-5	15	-	CASSGRQAGNQPQHF	TGTGCCAGCAGTGGCCGACAGGCAGGCAATCAGCCCCAGCATTTT
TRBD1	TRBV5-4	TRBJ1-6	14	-	CASSSGTGSSPLHF	TGTGCCAGCAGCTCCGGGACAGGGAGTTCACCCCTCCACTTT
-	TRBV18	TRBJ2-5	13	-	CASSPPNEETQYF	TGTGCCAGCTCACCACCTAATGAAGAGACCCAGTACTTC
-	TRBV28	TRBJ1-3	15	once	CASSLPHTSGNTIYF	TGTGCCAGCAGTTTACCACATACTTCTGGAAACACCATATATTTT
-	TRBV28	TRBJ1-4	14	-	CASSLTSQREKLFF	TGTGCCAGCAGTTTAACTTCACAACGGGAAAAACTGTTTTTT
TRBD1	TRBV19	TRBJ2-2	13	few	CASTRQGTGELFF	TGTGCCAGTACTAGACAGGGCACCGGGGAGCTGTTTTTT
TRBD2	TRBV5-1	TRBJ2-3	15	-	CASSLAGDSTDTQYF	TGCGCCAGCAGCCTAGCGGGGGATAGCACAGATACGCAGTATTTT
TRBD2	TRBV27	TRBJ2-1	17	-	CASSSDFGGAHYNEQFF	TGTGCCAGCAGTTCCGACTTCGGGGGGGCGCACTACAATGAGCAGTTCTTC
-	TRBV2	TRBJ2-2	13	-	CAGGPQGTGELFF	TGTGCCGGGGGGCCGCAAGGGACCGGGGAGCTGTTTTTT
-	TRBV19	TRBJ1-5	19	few	CASSILNRETARRNQPQHF	TGTGCCAGTAGTATACTTAACAGGGAGACAGCCCGACGGAATCAGCCCCAGCATTTT
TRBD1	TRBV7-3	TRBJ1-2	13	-	CASSYRDSYGYTF	TGTGCCAGCAGCTACCGGGACAGCTATGGCTACACCTTC
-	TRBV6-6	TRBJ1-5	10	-	CASVDQPQHF	TGTGCCAGCGTAGATCAGCCCCAGCATTTT
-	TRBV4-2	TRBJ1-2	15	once	CASSPDRNQLYGYTF	TGTGCCAGCAGCCCCGACAGAAATCAACTCTATGGCTACACCTTC
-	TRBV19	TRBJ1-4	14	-	CASSTLDSREKLFF	TGTGCCAGTAGTACCTTGGACAGTCGTGAAAAACTGTTTTTT
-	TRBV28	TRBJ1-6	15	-	CASKGDGTVTSPLHF	TGTGCCAGCAAAGGGGACGGGACGGTCACTTCACCCCTCCACTTT
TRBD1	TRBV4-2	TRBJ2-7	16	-	CASSLANRGRRGEQYF	TGTGCCAGCAGCTTGGCCAACAGGGGGCGGCGGGGCGAGCAGTACTTC
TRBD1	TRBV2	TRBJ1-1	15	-	CASSASDRGPTEAFF	TGTGCCAGCAGCGCCTCGGACAGGGGGCCCACTGAAGCTTTCTTT
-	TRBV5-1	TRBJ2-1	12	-	CASSLTGNEQFF	TGCGCCAGCAGCTTGACAGGGAATGAGCAGTTCTTC
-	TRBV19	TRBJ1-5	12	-	CASRLLDQPQHF	TGTGCCAGTAGGCTCCTCGATCAGCCCCAGCATTTT
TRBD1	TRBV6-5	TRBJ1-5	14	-	CASRPDRGHQPQHF	TGTGCCTCCCGCCCCGACAGGGGGCATCAGCCCCAGCATTTT
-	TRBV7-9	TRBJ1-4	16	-	CASSSGGGATNEKLFF	TGTGCCAGCAGCTCCGGTGGGGGGGCCACTAATGAAAAACTGTTTTTT
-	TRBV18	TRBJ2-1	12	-	CASSPLGNEQFF	TGTGCCAGCTCACCACTAGGGAATGAGCAGTTCTTC
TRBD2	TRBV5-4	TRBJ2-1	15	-	CASSHKRGADNEQFF	TGTGCCAGCAGCCATAAGCGGGGGGCAGACAATGAGCAGTTCTTC
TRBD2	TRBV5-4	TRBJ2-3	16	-	CASSLPPSGEKDTQYF	TGTGCCAGCAGCTTGCCCCCGAGCGGGGAAAAAGATACGCAGTATTTT
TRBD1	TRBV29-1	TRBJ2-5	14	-	CSTKDREPAGEAYF	TGCAGCACGAAGGACAGGGAGCCCGCCGGTGAAGCGTACTTC
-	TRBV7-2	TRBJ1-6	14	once	CASSSTEYNSPLHF	TGTGCCAGCAGTTCTACGGAGTATAATTCACCCCTCCACTTT
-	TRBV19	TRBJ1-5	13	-	CASSIRWGGPQHF	TGTGCCAGTAGTATCCGGTGGGGGGGGCCCCAGCATTTT
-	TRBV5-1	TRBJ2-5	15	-	CASRRTEGIQETQYF	TGCGCCAGCAGACGAACGGAGGGGATCCAAGAGACCCAGTACTTC
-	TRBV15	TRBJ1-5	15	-	CATSRETQGNQPQHF	TGTGCCACCAGCAGAGAGACCCAGGGGAATCAGCCCCAGCATTTT
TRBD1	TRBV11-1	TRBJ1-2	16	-	CASSSRQGGRLGGYTF	TGTGCCAGCAGCTCTCGACAGGGAGGTCGGCTAGGTGGCTACACCTTC
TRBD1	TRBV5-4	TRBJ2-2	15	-	CASSLGTGATGELFF	TGTGCCAGCAGCTTGGGGACAGGAGCCACCGGGGAGCTGTTTTTT
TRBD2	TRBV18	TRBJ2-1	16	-	CASSRGTSGNPNEQFF	TGTGCCAGCTCAAGAGGGACTAGCGGGAACCCCAATGAGCAGTTCTTC
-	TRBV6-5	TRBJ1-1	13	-	CASSSPSYTEAFF	TGTGCCAGCAGTTCCCCCAGCTACACTGAAGCTTTCTTT
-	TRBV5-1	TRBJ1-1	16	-	CASSPTLQGLNTEAFF	TGCGCCAGCAGCCCCACGCTGCAGGGGTTGAACACTGAAGCTTTCTTT
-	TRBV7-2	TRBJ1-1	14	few	CASRRAGLATEAFF	TGTGCCAGCAGACGGGCCGGATTGGCCACTGAAGCTTTCTTT